The source of this TCR beta chain is a study of blood T cell repertoires in COVID-19. Looking at the study overall: Acute and convalescent COVID-19 specimens originated in the United States, Italy and Spain. T cells, B-cell-depleted T cells, or PBMCs provided the cDNA or gDNA that served as material.

In the original analysis: From reference gene primer amplification, estimates of nucleated cell counts were derived. The assay was immunoSEQ multiplex PCR, and TCRdb's table has in-frame clones only and misses some. The DNA was the basis for D and trimming; V, J and clone size are from that table. The profile shows 25,000 to 40,000 clones, about nine tenths of them singletons. CDR1 is SEHNR, CDR2 FQNEAQ, per germline (reference sequence). The V end was cut by 8 bases, the J end by 5 bases, with 24 bases between. There are 16 residues in the CDR3. This clone was seen only once. This TCR derives from a human donor in a cohort sampled during active COVID-19. The source material was peripheral blood. J is TRBJ2-5 and V is TRBV7-9; D possibly corresponds to TRBD2 (7 bases). DNA for the CDR3: TGTGCCAGCGACCGTTACGGGGGGCTGTTATTTGAGACCCAGTACTTC. Encoded protein: CASDRYGGLLFETQYF.